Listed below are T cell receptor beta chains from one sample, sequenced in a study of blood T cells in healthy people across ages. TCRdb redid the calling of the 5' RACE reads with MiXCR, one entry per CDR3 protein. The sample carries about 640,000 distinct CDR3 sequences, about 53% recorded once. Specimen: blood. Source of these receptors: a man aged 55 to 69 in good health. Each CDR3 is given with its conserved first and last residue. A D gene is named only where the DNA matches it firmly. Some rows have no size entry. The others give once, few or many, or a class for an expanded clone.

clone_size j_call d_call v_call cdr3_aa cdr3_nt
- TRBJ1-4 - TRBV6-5 CASTIFAGFEKLFF TGTGCCAGCACCATATTTGCAGGGTTTGAAAAACTGTTTTTT
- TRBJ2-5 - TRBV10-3 CAISPSEETQYF TGTGCCATCAGCCCTAGCGAAGAGACCCAGTACTTC
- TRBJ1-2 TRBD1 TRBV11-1 CASSPGTGRGTMSYTF TGTGCCAGCAGCCCTGGGACAGGGAGAGGAACTATGAGCTACACCTTC
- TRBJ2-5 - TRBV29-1 CSVEGTGQETQYF TGCAGCGTTGAAGGCACAGGACAAGAGACCCAGTACTTC
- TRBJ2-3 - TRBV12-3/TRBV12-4 CASIFGGAGDAQYF TGTGCCAGCATTTTTGGAGGGGCAGGAGATGCGCAGTATTTT
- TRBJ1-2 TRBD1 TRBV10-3 CATSDPGQGINYGYTF TGTGCCACCAGTGATCCGGGACAGGGAATCAACTATGGCTACACCTTC
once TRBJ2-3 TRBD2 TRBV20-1 CSASGLAGVPSTDTQYF TGCAGTGCCTCAGGACTAGCGGGGGTACCCAGCACAGATACGCAGTATTTT
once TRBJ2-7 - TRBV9 CASSAPGGPTYNEQYF TGTGCCAGCAGCGCCCCTGGGGGGCCCACTTACAATGAGCAGTACTTC
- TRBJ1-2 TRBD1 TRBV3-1 CASSQLATGAGCYTF TGTGCCAGCAGCCAGCTAGCGACAGGGGCGGGTTGCTACACCTTC
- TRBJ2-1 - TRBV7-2 CASSPYEGAYNEQFF TGTGCCAGCAGCCCCTATGAGGGGGCCTACAATGAGCAGTTCTTC
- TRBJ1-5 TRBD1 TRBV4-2 CASSQGQGAVEAQHF TGTGCCAGCAGCCAGGGACAGGGGGCGGTTGAGGCCCAGCATTTT
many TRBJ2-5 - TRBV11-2 CASSFGSQETQYF TGTGCCAGCAGCTTTGGCTCCCAAGAGACCCAGTACTTC
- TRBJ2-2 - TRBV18 CASSPTANTGELFF TGTGCCAGCTCACCCACCGCAAACACCGGGGAGCTGTTTTTT
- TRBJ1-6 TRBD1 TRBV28 CASMPGQGYNSPLHF TGTGCCAGCATGCCGGGACAGGGATATAATTCACCCCTCCACTTT
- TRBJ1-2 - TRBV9 CASSVEAGSFPYGYTF TGTGCCAGCAGCGTAGAAGCAGGGAGCTTCCCTTATGGCTACACCTTC
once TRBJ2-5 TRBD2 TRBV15 CVTSSSLLANQETQYF TGTGTCACCAGCAGCAGTTTACTAGCGAACCAAGAGACCCAGTACTTC
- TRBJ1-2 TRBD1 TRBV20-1 CSAVRPAGGANYSYTF TGCAGTGCTGTTAGACCCGCAGGGGGGGCTAACTATAGCTACACCTTC
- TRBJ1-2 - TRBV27 CASSLLGRSRYGYTF TGTGCCAGCAGTTTATTGGGCAGGTCTCGCTATGGCTACACCTTC
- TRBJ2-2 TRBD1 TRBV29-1 CSVVTGVNTGELFF TGCAGCGTCGTGACAGGGGTAAACACCGGGGAGCTGTTTTTT
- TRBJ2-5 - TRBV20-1 CSAPGRGASETQYF TGCAGTGCTCCGGGCCGGGGGGCATCTGAGACCCAGTACTTC
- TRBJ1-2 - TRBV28 CASRSDRGYTF TGTGCCAGCAGGTCCGACAGAGGCTACACCTTC
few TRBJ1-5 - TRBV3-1 CASSQDIGQPQHF TGTGCCAGCAGCCAAGATATCGGTCAGCCCCAGCATTTT
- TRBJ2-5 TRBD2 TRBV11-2 CASRVLAGGPNEQYF TGTGCCAGCAGAGTACTAGCGGGGGGGCCTAATGAGCAGTACTTC
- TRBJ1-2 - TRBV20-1 CSAPSEGYGYTF TGCAGTGCACCGTCGGAGGGGTATGGCTACACCTTC
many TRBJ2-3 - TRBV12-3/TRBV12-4 CASSFGGAADVQYF TGTGCCAGCAGTTTTGGGGGGGCCGCAGATGTGCAGTATTTT
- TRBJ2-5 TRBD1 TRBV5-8 CASSPWGQGARETQYF TGTGCCAGCAGCCCGTGGGGACAGGGGGCGCGAGAGACCCAGTACTTC
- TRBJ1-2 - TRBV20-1 CSASPQGYGYTF TGCAGTGCTAGCCCACAGGGCTATGGCTACACCTTC
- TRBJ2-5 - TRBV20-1 CSARPETGSQETQYF TGCAGTGCTAGGCCCGAGACGGGTTCCCAAGAGACCCAGTACTTC
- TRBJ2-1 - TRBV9 CASSDQMGGAYNEQFF TGTGCCAGCAGCGACCAAATGGGGGGGGCTTACAATGAGCAGTTCTTC
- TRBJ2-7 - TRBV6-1 CASAPRELNSYEQYF TGTGCCAGCGCACCCAGGGAATTGAACTCCTACGAGCAGTACTTC
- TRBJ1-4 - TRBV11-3 CASSLDQRPGEKLFF TGTGCCAGCAGCTTAGATCAGAGGCCCGGGGAAAAACTGTTTTTT
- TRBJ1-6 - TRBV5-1 CASSLGPLVTANNSPLHF TGCGCCAGCAGCCTAGGGCCGTTGGTGACAGCTAATAATTCACCCCTCCACTTT
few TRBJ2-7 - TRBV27 CASSPSWEAGAYEQYF TGTGCCAGCAGTCCATCATGGGAGGCAGGGGCCTACGAGCAGTACTTC
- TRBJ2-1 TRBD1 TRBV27 CASSLVGRGRYNEQFF TGTGCCAGCAGTTTAGTCGGCAGGGGGCGGTACAATGAGCAGTTCTTC
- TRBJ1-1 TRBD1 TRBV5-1 CASSLPEGQGATEAFF TGCGCCAGCAGCTTGCCCGAGGGCCAGGGGGCTACTGAAGCTTTCTTT
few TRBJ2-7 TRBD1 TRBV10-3 CAIRRTGGIYEQYF TGTGCCATCAGGAGGACAGGGGGCATCTACGAGCAGTACTTC
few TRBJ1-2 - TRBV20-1 CSAREVGGTGYTF TGCAGTGCTAGAGAGGTGGGAGGAACGGGCTACACCTTC